The entry below gives a single TCR beta chain sequence along with its context. Antigen specificity is unknown. This entry belongs to a study of OX40 agonist ivuxolimab in advanced cancers. Study at large: All patients had ivuxolimab intravenously every 2 weeks at 0.01 to 10 mg/kg.

Broader study findings: Clonal expansion in partial responders at 0.1-3.0 mg/kg ranked among the lowest. Averaged across samples, CD8+ T cells carried more expanded clones than CD4+ did. CD4+ and CD8+ T cells in blood underwent clonal expansion by week 6 at 0.1 to 3.0 mg/kg.

Assay used: immunoSEQ multiplex PCR; TCRdb lists only in-frame clones, some missing. The sample records about 48,000 clones, approximately 88% being singletons. CDR3 length: 15 residues. Trimming removed 4 bases from V and 0 bases from J, with 13 bases in between. The germline V gene has CDR1 MGHRA and CDR2 YSYEKL. The J gene is TRBJ2-7, the V gene TRBV4-1; D is unresolved. The starting material was CD4+ or CD8+ T cells sorted from blood, obtained in a trial of the OX40 agonist ivuxolimab. The TCR was taken from an adult with an advanced solid tumor such as melanoma, head and neck, liver or kidney cancer. Written as DNA, the CDR3 is TGCGCCAGCAGCCCTCGGCGGATTGCCTCCTACGAGCAGTACTTC. Residues: CASSPRRIASYEQYF.